The 27 T cell receptor beta chains reported below all come from one sample, sequenced in a study of blood T cell repertoires in COVID-19. The repertoire was sequenced with immunoSEQ multiplex PCR; TCRdb's copy has only in-frame clones and lacks some. The sample shows roughly 390,000 clones, about 85% of them seen only once. Sequencing input: peripheral blood. These TCRs come from a woman younger than 35 with acute or convalescent COVID-19.

The V call is TRBV30, the J call TRBJ1-2, with D hard to call. From germline, CDR1 is GTSNPN and CDR2 SVGIG (reference sequence). V lost 1 base to trimming and J lost 6 bases, with 12 bases between them. This CDR3 has 13 residues. The CDR3 loop reads CAWSGESPHGYTF. The CDR3 coding sequence is TGTGCCTGGAGTGGGGAGAGCCCACATGGCTACACCTTC.

The rearrangement links TRBV11-3 to TRBJ1-5, with 7 nucleotides matching TRBD1. The V gene end was trimmed by 1 base and the J gene end by 5 bases; junction bases not matched to a gene: 11. This CDR3 contains 17 residues. The germline gives CDR1 SGHNT, CDR2 YENEEA. CDR3 coding DNA: TGTGCCAGCAGCTTAGGCCCAACAGGGGAAGGGGATCAGCCCCAGCATTTT. Translated, it gives CASSLGPTGEGDQPQHF.

The chain uses TRBV4-1 and TRBJ1-2; 7 bases align to TRBD1. The CDR3 is 15 amino acids. The germline CDR1 and CDR2 sequences are MGHRA and YSYEKL. The V segment lost 1 base and the J segment 6 bases; nucleotides outside the gene matches: 8. CDR3: CASSQAGTALNGYTF. The CDR3 DNA sequence: TGCGCCAGCAGCCAAGCCGGGACAGCCCTTAATGGCTACACCTTC.

The chain employs TRBV28 and TRBJ2-7; the match to TRBD1 covers 11 bases. This CDR3 region has 15 residues. The germline CDR1 and CDR2 sequences are MDHEN and SYDVKM. V trimming: 7 bases; J trimming: 4 bases; junction bases outside the gene matches: 9. CDR3: CASNLRGTGGYEQYF. The CDR3 DNA sequence: TGTGCCAGCAACCTACGGGGGACAGGGGGGTACGAGCAGTACTTC.

The CDR3 DNA sequence: TGTGCCAGCACCTCCGGACAGGAGGTCTACGAGCAGTACTTC. It yields the protein CASTSGQEVYEQYF. The V call is TRBV6-5, the J call TRBJ2-7; 7 nucleotides align to TRBD1. V trimming: 7 bases; J trimming: 3 bases; junction bases outside the gene matches: 9. CDR3 size: 14 residues. Per germline, CDR1 MNHEY and CDR2 SVGAGI.

In the case of this clone: At the DNA level, this CDR3 is encoded by other sequences in the same sample as well. This chain connects TRBV11-2 to TRBJ2-7; D may be TRBD1 (5 bases). The CDR3 consists of 12 residues. Trimming removed 4 bases at V and 4 bases at J, with 8 bases between. The germline CDR1 and CDR2 sequences are SGHAT and FQNNGV. The CDR3 bases are TGTGCCAGCAGCTCCCAGGGATACGAGCAGTACTTC. Protein product: CASSSQGYEQYF.

This clone has a handful of counts. The V and J genes are TRBV10-3 and TRBJ1-5; 7 bases align to TRBD1. V trimming: 5 bases; J trimming: 1 base; junction bases outside the gene matches: 11. CDR1 is ENHRY and CDR2 is SYGVKD in the germline V gene. This CDR3 contains 17 residues. The CDR3 coding sequence is TGTGCCATCAGTACGACAGGGACAGAAGGGAGCAATCAGCCCCAGCATTTT. Encoded protein: CAISTTGTEGSNQPQHF.

J is TRBJ2-7 and V is TRBV28; D remains ambiguous. The V end was cut by 2 bases, the J end by 4 bases, with 18 bases between. The CDR3 spans 16 residues. Germline CDR1 reads MDHEN; CDR2 reads SYDVKM. CDR3 DNA: TGTGCCAGCAGTTTAGATTTTGGGCAGCTTGGGTACGAGCAGTACTTC. This codes for CASSLDFGQLGYEQYF.

This chain links TRBV5-1 with TRBJ2-3; 7 positions match TRBD2. Germline loops: CDR1 SGHRS, CDR2 YFSETQ. V shed 4 bases, J shed 4 bases, and the junction held 6 bases outside the gene matches. The CDR3 is made up of 14 amino acids. The CDR3 protein is CASSPTGGADTQYF. The DNA for the CDR3 is TGCGCCAGCAGCCCAACGGGGGGTGCAGATACGCAGTATTTT.

The genes are TRBV7-3 and TRBJ1-6; TRBD1 matches 8 bases. V lost 5 bases to trimming and J lost 7 bases; unmatched junction nucleotides: 7. Germline V gene data show CDR1 as SGHTA and CDR2 as FQGTGA. This CDR3 comprises 15 residues. The DNA for the CDR3 is TGTGCCAGCAGCGCTACAGGGGGAGGGAATTCACCCCTCCACTTT. Residues: CASSATGGGNSPLHF.

The chain couples TRBV3-1 (or the pseudogene TRBV3-2) to TRBJ2-4; 7 nucleotides match TRBD2. The CDR3 sequence is 14 residues long. J was trimmed by 6 bases and V by 1 base; bases with no gene match: 3. In germline, CDR1 is LGHDT, CDR2 YNNKEL (reference sequence). CDR3 DNA sequence: TGTGCCAGCAGCCAAGCGGGAGGTGGAAACATTCAGTACTTC. Amino acids: CASSQAGGGNIQYF.

As concerns this clone: This may stem from a read error, because a much larger clone lies one nucleotide away. The rearrangement links TRBV28 to TRBJ1-6; possible D gene TRBD1, 5 bases. Germline CDR1 reads MDHEN; CDR2 reads SYDVKM. The length of the CDR3 is 15 residues. V lost 5 bases and J 7 bases, leaving 15 bases between the germline ends. CDR3 protein: CASSVGGGVNSPLHF. The CDR3 coding sequence is TGTGCCAGCAGTGTGGGGGGGGGAGTAAATTCACCCCTCCACTTT.

The chain couples TRBV24-1 to TRBJ2-1, with 9 bases aligning to TRBD1. Per the germline V gene, CDR1 is KGHDR and CDR2 is SFDVKD. V lost 5 bases, J lost 8 bases, and 12 bases stayed unmatched. The CDR3 is 16 amino acids. The CDR3 nucleotides read TGTGCCACCAGTGGTTTCGGGACAGGGCTTCACGATGAGCAGTTCTTC. Amino acids: CATSGFGTGLHDEQFF.

The V gene is TRBV6-6, the J gene TRBJ1-1; 8 bases match TRBD1. Trimming cost V 6 bases and J 1 base; bases outside gene matches: 7. CDR3 length: 15 amino acids. Germline CDR1 reads MNHNY; CDR2 reads SVGAGI (reference sequence). CDR3 sequence: CASSPGTGKNTEAFF. The CDR3 DNA follows: TGTGCCAGCAGCCCCGGGACAGGAAAGAACACTGAAGCTTTCTTT.

The CDR3 sequence: CASSQGRQYYEQYF. The CDR3 DNA is TGTGCCAGCAGCCAAGGTCGACAGTACTACGAGCAGTACTTC. The gene calls are TRBV3-1 (or the pseudogene TRBV3-2) and TRBJ2-7; TRBD1 might be the D (5 bases). V shed 1 base and J shed 3 bases, with 10 bases lying between them. The length of the CDR3 is 14 residues. The germline V gene has CDR1 LGHDT and CDR2 YNNKEL (reference sequence).

The J gene is TRBJ2-1, the V gene TRBV9; no reliable D call. This CDR3 spans 11 amino acids. Trimming took 4 bases from V and 10 from J, leaving 9 bases between them. Germline lookup yields CDR1 SGDLS and CDR2 YYNGEE. CDR3 protein: CASSRGEEQFF. The CDR3 nucleotides are TGTGCCAGCAGCAGAGGTGAAGAGCAGTTCTTC.

This clone was counted only a few times. This sequence joins TRBV5-1 and TRBJ2-7, with 7 nucleotides matching TRBD2. The germline V gene has CDR1 SGHRS and CDR2 YFSETQ. Trimming removed 7 bases from V and 2 bases from J; junction bases left unmatched: 6. This CDR3 spans 13 amino acids. The CDR3 DNA is TGCGCCAGCGGGGAGGGACGGACCTACGAGCAGTACTTC. Its protein product is CASGEGRTYEQYF.

The rearrangement uses TRBV18 and TRBJ2-5; 9 bases map to TRBD1. V was pared by 6 bases and J by 4 bases, with 15 bases of the junction left unmatched. Germline V CDR1 and CDR2: KGHSH, LQKENI. There are 17 residues in the CDR3. The CDR3 DNA follows: TGTGCCAGCTCCGCTACCCCGGGGACAGGGAAGTCAGAGACCCAGTACTTC. Its translation is CASSATPGTGKSETQYF.

The chain couples TRBV5-1 to TRBJ2-7, with a possible D match to TRBD1 (5 bases). Trimming took off 0 bases at V and 4 bases at J, with 17 bases between the two ends. CDR1 and CDR2 from the germline V gene are SGHRS and YFSETQ. The CDR3 contains 16 residues. The CDR3 DNA is TGCGCCAGCAGCTTGGAAGGGGTGCCTTTAGGGTACGAGCAGTACTTC. Translating it yields CASSLEGVPLGYEQYF.

V is TRBV11-2 and J is TRBJ2-7; D not resolved. The CDR3 is 17 residues long. Germline V gene lookup returns CDR1 SGHAT and CDR2 FQNNGV. Between the trimmed V and J ends, which lost 1 base and 3 bases, there was a span of 19 bases. The CDR3 reads CASSLVLSRDGYYEQYF. The CDR3 coding sequence is TGTGCCAGCAGCTTAGTTCTTTCCAGAGACGGGTACTACGAGCAGTACTTC.

The chain employs TRBV5-1 and TRBJ1-1, with 7 positions matching TRBD1. After removal of 1 base from V and 4 bases from J, the junction contained 1 base not matched to a gene. There are 13 residues in the CDR3. CDR1 and CDR2 from the germline V gene are SGHRS and YFSETQ. CDR3: CASSLRDSTEAFF. The CDR3 DNA is TGCGCCAGCAGCTTGCGGGACAGCACTGAAGCTTTCTTT.

The rearrangement joins TRBV19 to TRBJ2-3; TRBD1 aligns across 7 bases. Germline CDR1 is LNHDA and CDR2 is SQIVND (reference sequence). This CDR3 has 14 amino acids. J was trimmed by 2 bases and V by 5 bases; bases with no gene match: 4. The CDR3 coding sequence is TGTGCCAGTAGTTGGGACAGCTCCACAGATACGCAGTATTTT. This sequence encodes CASSWDSSTDTQYF. The variable domain in full, with the rest retrieved from reference TRBV19 and TRBJ2-3, is DGGITQSPKYLFRKEGQNVTLSCEQNLNHDAMYWYRQDPGQGLRLIYYSQIVNDFQKGDIAEGYSVSREKKESFPLTVTSAQKNPTAFYLCASSWDSSTDTQYFGPGTRLTVL.

V gene TRBV21-1 combines with J gene TRBJ2-3; the table's D call, TRBD1, was not checked against the DNA. TRBV21-1 is termed a pseudogene. This CDR3 is built from 16 residues. The CDR3 region has the DNA TGTGCCAGCAGCACACCCCCGGGACAGAGAGGACGAACGCAGTATTTT. Its protein product is CASSTPPGQRGRTQYF.

The genes are TRBV10-3 and TRBJ1-2; possible D gene TRBD1, 6 bases. CDR3 length: 15 residues. Trimming pared 11 bases from V and 6 bases from J, leaving 25 bases between. CDR1 ENHRY and CDR2 SYGVKD come from the germline V gene. Here the CDR3 DNA reads TGTGCCTCAGGGGCAGGGGAAGGGCAAATGGATGGCTACACCTTC. It yields the protein CASGAGEGQMDGYTF.

The chain recombines TRBV9 with TRBJ1-5, with unresolved D. This CDR3 contains 15 residues. Trimming shortened V by 1 base and J by 7 bases, and 15 bases separated the two germline ends. CDR1 is SGDLS and CDR2 is YYNGEE in the germline V gene. CDR3: CASSVNPGSSQPQHF. The CDR3 DNA follows: TGTGCCAGCAGCGTAAACCCGGGTTCCAGCCAGCCCCAGCATTTT.

The rearrangement joins TRBV9 to TRBJ1-5, with D possibly TRBD1 on 5 matching bases. This CDR3 region has 15 residues. Per the germline V gene, CDR1 is SGDLS and CDR2 is YYNGEE. Trimming removed 4 bases at V and 7 bases at J, with 18 bases between. The CDR3 protein is CASSSDSAHFQPQHF. Written as DNA, the CDR3 is TGTGCCAGCAGCTCAGACAGTGCCCATTTCCAGCCCCAGCATTTT. Combining the CDR3 with reference TRBV9 and TRBJ1-5 gives the whole variable domain DSGVTQTPKHLITATGQRVTLRCSPRSGDLSVYWYQQSLDQGLQFLIQYYNGEERAKGNILERFSAQQFPDLHSELNLSSLELGDSALYFCASSSDSAHFQPQHFGDGTRLSIL.

This chain connects TRBV29-1 to TRBJ1-1; a possible D gene is TRBD1 (6 bases). Trimming shortened V by 1 base and J by 0 bases, and 18 bases separated the two germline ends. The germline V gene encodes CDR1 SQVTM and CDR2 ANQGSEA. This CDR3 contains 17 residues. This CDR3 is CSVEGPRIGGMNTEAFF. Here the CDR3 DNA reads TGCAGCGTTGAAGGGCCGAGGATAGGGGGAATGAACACTGAAGCTTTCTTT.